The 21 T cell receptor beta chains below were found in one sample sequenced in a study of post-analysis software for immune sequencing data (dated by TCRdb to between 2015 and 2017). Results and caveats for the whole study, not just this receptor: Patients showed significantly higher frequencies than controls for five TRBV segments, among them TRBV5-6, TRBV5-1 and TRBV20-1.

The library relied on PCR. Sequencing used an Illumina HiSeq 2500. Unique molecular identifiers were incorporated into TCR beta cDNA libraries to reduce PCR and sequencing biases. The public reads were run again by TCRdb, first through fastp at Q25 and then through MiXCR, and only productive beta chains were kept. Each entry merges the rows of one CDR3 protein and shows their most common DNA and genes. The sample table lists hundreds of thousands of distinct CDR3 sequences, 45% of them with a count of one. Together, the top ten hold over 10% of the sample. Antigen specificity for these receptors is unknown. Material: blood. The receptors come from a girl under 18 with multiple sclerosis.

To note about this clonotype: A read error may account for a junction end that differs from germline. The rearrangement uses TRBV7-2 and TRBJ2-5; D perhaps matches TRBD1 (6 bases). This CDR3 is 17 amino acids long. Germline V gene data show CDR1 as SGHTA and CDR2 as FQGNSA. CDR3 bases: TGTGCTAGCAGTCCGGGACACCGAACACTCGGCGGAGAGACCCGGTACTTC. Translation gives CASSPGHRTLGGETRYF. The variable domain in full, with the rest retrieved from reference TRBV7-2 and TRBJ2-5, is GAGVSQSPSNKVTEKGKDVELRCDPISGHTALYWYRQSLGQGLEFLIYFQGNSAPDKSGLPSDRFSAERTGGSVSTLTIQRTQQEDSAVYLCASSPGHRTLGGETRYFGPGTRLLVL.

A few counts support this clonotype. The gene calls are TRBV5-1 and TRBJ2-3, with TRBD2 matching over 11 bases. Losses at the gene ends were 4 bases for V and 4 bases for J; bases not matched to a gene: 14. Per the germline V gene, CDR1 is SGHRS and CDR2 is YFSETQ. The CDR3 loop spans 18 amino acids. This CDR3 reads CASSLGVTSGNFADTQYF. As DNA, the CDR3 is TGCGCCAGCAGCCTTGGCGTGACTAGCGGGAATTTCGCAGATACGCAGTATTTT.

About this clonotype itself: A read error may account for a junction end that differs from germline. The chain joins TRBV24-1 to TRBJ2-3; D may be TRBD2 (5 bases). Germline CDR1 KGHDR, CDR2 SFDVKD. This CDR3 has 13 residues. The CDR3 region is CTTSDGSADTQYF. As DNA, the CDR3 is TGTACCACCAGTGATGGGAGTGCAGATACGCAGTATTTT.

The V call is TRBV29-1, the J call TRBJ2-3; D is unclear. Deletions cut 3 bases from V and 1 base from J, with 8 bases between. Germline V CDR1 and CDR2: SQVTM, ANQGSEA. This CDR3 is built from 13 residues. CDR3 sequence: CSVETRRTDTQYF. Here the CDR3 DNA reads TGCAGCGTTGAGACCCGACGCACAGATACGCAGTATTTT.

This clonotype was picked up a small number of times. The rearrangement joins TRBV7-6 to TRBJ2-7; tentatively, D is TRBD1 (5 bases). CDR1 is SGHVS, CDR2 FNYEAQ, per germline. This CDR3 is 15 amino acids long. Between the trimmed V and J ends, which lost 5 bases and 5 bases, there was a span of 19 bases. CDR3 DNA sequence: TGTGCCAGCAGCCCCCGGGTTCAGGGCCGGAACGAGCAGTACTTC. Translation gives CASSPRVQGRNEQYF. Based on the CDR3 plus reference TRBV7-6 and TRBJ2-7, the full variable domain is GAGVSQSPRYKVTKRGQDVALRCDPISGHVSLYWYRQALGQGPEFLTYFNYEAQQDKSGLPNDRFSAERPEGSISTLTIQRTEQRDSAMYRCASSPRVQGRNEQYFGPGTRLTVT.

The V and J genes are TRBV6-6 and TRBJ2-7; either TRBD1 or TRBD2 may supply D (5 bases each). The CDR3 has 14 amino acids. Germline V gives CDR1 MNHNY, CDR2 SVGAGI (reference sequence). The ends were cut back, 4 bases at V and 5 bases at J, with 15 bases in the middle. The DNA for the CDR3 is TGTGCCAGCAGTTTCCCGGGGACCTCTCACGAGCAGTACTTC. This sequence encodes CASSFPGTSHEQYF.

In this sample, this clonotype turned up a few times. J is TRBJ2-7 and V is TRBV5-5, with 11 bases lining up with TRBD2. CDR3 size: 16 residues. CDR1 is SGHKS, CDR2 YYEKEE, per germline (reference sequence). The trim removed 4 bases at V and 1 base at J, leaving 7 bases unmatched. The CDR3 DNA is TGTGCCAGCAGCGCGCCGGGACTAGCGGAATCCTACGAGCAGTACTTC. This codes for CASSAPGLAESYEQYF.

The gene calls are TRBV12-3 or TRBV12-4 and TRBJ2-3, with unresolved D. This CDR3 has 15 residues. V lost 2 bases and J lost 15, with 24 bases in between. In nucleotides, the CDR3 is TGTGCCAGCAGTTTAAGTGGCGTGAGCACAGATACGGAATATTTT. This codes for CASSLSGVSTDTEYF.

The chain combines TRBV29-1 with TRBJ1-4; D unresolved. CDR1 is SQVTM and CDR2 is ANQGSEA in the germline V gene. The CDR3 totals 13 residues. With 5 bases removed from V and 0 bases from J, the gap between germline ends came to 7 bases. CDR3 residues: CSVRRTTNEKLFF. The CDR3, as DNA: TGCAGCGTTAGACGGACAACTAATGAAAAACTGTTTTTT.

This chain links TRBV6-1 with TRBJ2-3; a weak D match, TRBD1 (6 bases). CDR3 length equals 15 residues. Trimming took 8 bases from V and 6 from J, leaving 21 bases between them. CDR1 MNHNS and CDR2 SASEGT come from the germline V gene. This CDR3 reads CASGPRGSVSDTQYF. The CDR3 DNA is TGTGCCAGCGGCCCCAGGGGCTCAGTTTCGGATACGCAGTATTTT.

This clonotype was seen only a few times. The V call is TRBV10-3, the J call TRBJ2-5; 9 bases are shared with TRBD1. The J call may be faulty, since TRBJ2-7 better matches the DNA end. The CDR3 is 14 amino acids. Germline V gene sequence: CDR1 ENHRY, CDR2 SYGVKD. The CDR3 DNA sequence: TGTGCCATCAGGCCGGGACAGGGAGGGCACGAGCAGTACTTC. Amino acids: CAIRPGQGGHEQYF.

This chain links TRBV7-2 with TRBJ2-5, with D possibly being TRBD1 or TRBD2 (5 bases each). The end of the DNA fits TRBJ2-7 better, so the J call may be wrong. Germline V lookup: CDR1 SGHTA, CDR2 FQGNSA. The CDR3 has 16 residues. DNA of the CDR3: TGTGCCAGCAGCCCCTCCCCGTGGCAGGGACCCTACGAGCAGTACTTC. Protein: CASSPSPWQGPYEQYF.

The CDR3 is CASSQEAGFEDTQYF. The DNA for the CDR3 is TGTGCCAGCAGCCAAGAAGCAGGGTTTGAAGATACGCAGTATTTT. The chain employs TRBV3-1 and TRBJ2-3; TRBD1 might be the D (5 bases). Looked up from germline, CDR1 is LGHDT and CDR2 is YNNKEL (reference sequence). The CDR3 runs 15 residues. Trimming cost V 0 bases and J 5 bases, with 12 bases left between them.

The V call is TRBV5-1, the J call TRBJ1-2; D uncertain. The CDR3 totals 13 residues. Germline CDR1 and CDR2: SGHRS and YFSETQ. The V end was cut by 3 bases, the J end by 8 bases, with 14 bases between. The CDR3 DNA reads as TGCGCCAGCAGCTCACAAATGGTGGGCGGCTACACCTTC. Translating it yields CASSSQMVGGYTF.

A remark on this clonotype: The junction departs from germline at one end; a sequencing error may be responsible. The rearrangement uses TRBV9 and TRBJ2-5; D gene unclear. CDR3 length equals 15 residues. Germline V CDR1 and CDR2: SGDLS, YYNGEE. DNA for the CDR3: TGTGCCAGCAGCGTAGAAGGGCGTCACCAAGAGCCCCAGTACTTC. Its protein is CASSVEGRHQEPQYF.

The chain recombines TRBV20-1 with TRBJ2-7; 11 bases match TRBD2. The germline CDR1 and CDR2 sequences are DFQATT and SNEGSKA (reference sequence). The CDR3 length is 15 residues. V trimming: 0 bases; J trimming: 2 bases; junction bases outside the gene matches: 3. The CDR3 region has the DNA TGCAGTGCTAGAGAGACTAGCGGGATGGCCTACGAGCAGTACTTC. Amino acids: CSARETSGMAYEQYF.

This rearrangement joins TRBV20-1 to TRBJ2-3, with D uncertain. Germline V gene data show CDR1 as DFQATT and CDR2 as SNEGSKA (reference sequence). The CDR3 covers 14 residues. The V end lost 5 bases, the J end lost 7 bases, and 19 bases lay between the germline ends. Written as DNA, the CDR3 is TGCAGTGCTCTGACACTCGATAACTCAAATACGCAGTATTTT. This codes for CSALTLDNSNTQYF.

This chain joins TRBV24-1 and TRBJ1-5, with a tentative D call TRBD1 (6 bases). Germline loops: CDR1 KGHDR, CDR2 SFDVKD. CDR3 length: 19 amino acids. Trimming took 3 bases from V and 2 from J, leaving 22 bases between them. CDR3 residues: CATSDPQGRGGTGNQPQHF. CDR3 nucleotide sequence: TGTGCCACCAGTGATCCACAGGGCCGGGGGGGAACGGGCAATCAGCCCCAGCATTTT.

This clonotype was detected only a few times. This chain links TRBV27 with TRBJ2-1; 13 bases line up with TRBD2. J gave up 5 bases and V 4 bases, and 8 bases lay outside the gene matches. CDR1 is MNHEY and CDR2 is SMNVEV in the germline V gene (reference sequence). The CDR3 covers 17 residues. CDR3 nucleotide sequence: TGTGCCAGCAGTTCAAGAATCGGGACTAGCGGGAACAATGAGCAGTTCTTC. This encodes CASSSRIGTSGNNEQFF.

The V call is TRBV28, the J call TRBJ1-1; TRBD1 is a possible D gene (5 bases). This CDR3 contains 13 residues. The germline V and J ends were trimmed by 5 bases and 0 bases, with 7 bases remaining between them. Germline V gene lookup returns CDR1 MDHEN and CDR2 SYDVKM. The DNA of the CDR3 is TGTGCCAGCAGTGGGACGTTGAACACTGAAGCTTTCTTT. Its protein product is CASSGTLNTEAFF.

This chain joins TRBV28 and TRBJ1-5; possible D gene TRBD1, 5 bases. The ends were cut back, 4 bases at V and 3 bases at J, with 13 bases in the middle. CDR1 and CDR2 from the germline V gene are MDHEN and SYDVKM. This CDR3 is built from 15 residues. Here the CDR3 DNA reads TGTGCCAGCAGTTCCCCCCGGGGACTCAATCAGCCCCAGCATTTT. This gives the protein CASSSPRGLNQPQHF.